The source of this TCR beta chain is a study of PD-1 blockade in classical Hodgkin lymphoma. Overall study context: Patients were treated with nivolumab at 3 mg/kg, and this was given intravenously every 2 weeks. Whole-study results and caveats: Excluded were patients who started nivolumab under 1 year after ASCT, a group that had lower diversity. CD4+ TCR diversity climbed significantly by C4D1, unlike CD8+ TCR diversity.

Germline V gene lookup returns CDR1 SGHAT and CDR2 FQDESV (reference sequence). This CDR3 contains 14 residues. V shed 5 bases and J 4 bases; nucleotides not matched to a gene: 6. Worth noting for this clone: Its specificity is not known.

Data came from immunoSEQ multiplex PCR; TCRdb stores just in-frame clones and leaves some out. The repertoire includes 75,000 to 100,000 clones, roughly 81% of them detected once, and approximately 15% sits in the top ten. Each patient experienced a relapse that followed autologous stem cell transplantation, and brentuximab vedotin exposure varied. The sequenced sample was peripheral blood mononuclear cells (PBMCs), obtained before the second cycle of nivolumab. The receptor was derived from a human donor with classical Hodgkin lymphoma. V usage is TRBV11-1 and J usage is TRBJ1-1; 8 bases are shared with TRBD1. The CDR3 spells CASSPQGVSTEAFF. CDR3 nucleotides: TGTGCCAGCAGCCCACAGGGGGTGAGCACTGAAGCTTTCTTT.